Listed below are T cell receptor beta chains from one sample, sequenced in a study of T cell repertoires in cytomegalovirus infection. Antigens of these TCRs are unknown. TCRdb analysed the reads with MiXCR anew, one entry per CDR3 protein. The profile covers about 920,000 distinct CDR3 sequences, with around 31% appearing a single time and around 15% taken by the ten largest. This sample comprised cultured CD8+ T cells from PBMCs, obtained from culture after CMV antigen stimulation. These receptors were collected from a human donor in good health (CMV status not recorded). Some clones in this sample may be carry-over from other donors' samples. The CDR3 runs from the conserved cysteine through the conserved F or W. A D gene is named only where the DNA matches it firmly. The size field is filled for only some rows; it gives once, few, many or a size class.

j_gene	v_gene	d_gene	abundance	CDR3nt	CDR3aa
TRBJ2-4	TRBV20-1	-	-	TGCAGTGCTCCACAGAGCAAAAACATTCAGTACTTC	CSAPQSKNIQYF
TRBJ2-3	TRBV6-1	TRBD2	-	TGTGCCAGCAGTACCATTAGCGGGGGGGCGAGGGATACGCAGTATTTT	CASSTISGGARDTQYF
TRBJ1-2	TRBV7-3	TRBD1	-	TGTGCCAGCAGCCTAGGAGGGACAGGGGGCGAAGGCTACACCTTC	CASSLGGTGGEGYTF
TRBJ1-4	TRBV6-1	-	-	TGTGCCAGCAGTGAAGGGCGGATTAATGAAAAACTGTTTTTT	CASSEGRINEKLFF
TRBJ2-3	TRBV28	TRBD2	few	TGTGCCAGCGAGCGGGGTGACTCCACAGATACGCAGTATTTT	CASERGDSTDTQYF
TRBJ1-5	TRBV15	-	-	TGTGCCACCAGCAGTGTAGAGGTGACCCAGCATTTT	CATSSVEVTQHF
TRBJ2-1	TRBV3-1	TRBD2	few	TGTGCCAGCAGCGAACGTCCAGCGGGGACGTACAATGAGCAGTTCTTC	CASSERPAGTYNEQFF
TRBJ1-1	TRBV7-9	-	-	TGTGCCAGCAGCTTAGGCGCCGCCGGGGGGACTGAAGCTTTCTTT	CASSLGAAGGTEAFF
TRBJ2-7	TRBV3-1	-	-	TGTGCCAGCAGCCTCCAAACCCAATCCTTCCGTTACGAGCAGTACTTC	CASSLQTQSFRYEQYF
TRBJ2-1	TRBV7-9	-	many	TGTGCCAGCAGCTCCTCGGATAGCTCCTACAATGAGCAGTTCTTC	CASSSSDSSYNEQFF
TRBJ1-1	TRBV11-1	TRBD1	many	TGTGCCAGCAGCTCCGACAGGGGGAACACTGAAGCTTTCTTT	CASSSDRGNTEAFF
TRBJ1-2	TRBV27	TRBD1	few	TGTGCCAGCAGCCCCGGGACAGGGCTGCATGGCTACACCTTC	CASSPGTGLHGYTF
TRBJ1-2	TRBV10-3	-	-	TGTGCCATCAGTGTAGAACCCATGAACTATGGCTACACCTTC	CAISVEPMNYGYTF
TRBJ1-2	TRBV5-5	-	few	TGTGCCAGCAGCGGGGGGAAAGTGGGCTATGGCTACACCTTC	CASSGGKVGYGYTF
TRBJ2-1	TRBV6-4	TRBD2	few	TGTGCCAGCAGTGATTCGTTAGCGGGGCAGTCCTACAATGAGCAGTTCTTC	CASSDSLAGQSYNEQFF
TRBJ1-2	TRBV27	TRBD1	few	TGTGCCAGCAGTCCGTGGACAGGGACTAACTATGGCTACACCTTC	CASSPWTGTNYGYTF
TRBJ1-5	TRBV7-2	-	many	TGTGCCAGCAGCTTGGCAGCTGATAGCAATCAGCCCCAGCATTTT	CASSLAADSNQPQHF
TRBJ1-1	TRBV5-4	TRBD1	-	TGTGCCAGCAGCTCGGGGACAGGGGCGATTGGGAACACTGAAGCTTTCTTT	CASSSGTGAIGNTEAFF
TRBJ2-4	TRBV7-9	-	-	TGTGCCAGCAACACGGGGAGGGGGATAGGCAAAAACATTCAGTACTTC	CASNTGRGIGKNIQYF
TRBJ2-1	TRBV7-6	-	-	TGTGCCAGCAGCTTTCTATCATACGCGAGCTCCTACAATGAGCAGTTCTTC	CASSFLSYASSYNEQFF
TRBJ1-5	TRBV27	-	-	TGTGCCAGCGGGTATTACAGGGAGGCTCAGCCCCAGCATTTT	CASGYYREAQPQHF
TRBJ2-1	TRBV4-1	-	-	TGCGCCAGCAGCCAGGCTTGGGGACAAGTTTTAAATGAGCAGTTCTTC	CASSQAWGQVLNEQFF
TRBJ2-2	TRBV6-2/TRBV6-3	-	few	TGTGCCAGCAGTTCCTCCCCGTTGGGGGAGCTGTTTTTT	CASSSSPLGELFF
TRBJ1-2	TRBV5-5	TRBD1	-	TGTGCCAGCAGCGCCTACCGACAGGGGAGAGGGTATGGCTACACCTTC	CASSAYRQGRGYGYTF
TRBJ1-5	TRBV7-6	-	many	TGTGCCAGCAGCCCGACAGGCGATAGCAATCAGCCCCAGCATTTT	CASSPTGDSNQPQHF
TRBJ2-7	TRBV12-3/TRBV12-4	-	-	TGTGCCAGCAGTTCGGGACGGTCCGAGCAGTACTTC	CASSSGRSEQYF